The 5 T cell receptor beta chains presented below share a single source sample, sequenced in a study of T cells expressing NK-cell markers. TCRdb reanalyzed the 5' RACE reads and collapses them to one entry per CDR3 protein, without DNA. The sample's table shows roughly 300,000 distinct CDR3 sequences. What was sequenced was blood T cells: a sorted CD56 or NKG2C T cell subset, CD4+ or CD8+ T cells, or bulk PBMC T cells (not recorded which). All receptors come from a woman aged 18 to 75 in good health.

The rearrangement joins TRBV27 to TRBJ1-6. CDR3 size: 13 residues. The germline V gene encodes CDR1 MNHEY and CDR2 SMNVEV (reference sequence). The CDR3 region is CASSFTGYSPLHF.

The rearrangement uses TRBV12-3 or TRBV12-4 and TRBJ2-7; the TCRdb D gene call, TRBD1, has no DNA to confirm it. This CDR3 spans 13 amino acids. CDR3 sequence reads: CASSHRQGIEQYF.

This chain uses TRBV7-2 with TRBJ1-1. This CDR3 region has 14 residues. CDR1 SGHTA and CDR2 FQGNSA come from the germline V gene. The CDR3 reads CASSLVTAGAEAFF.

This chain joins TRBV5-1 and TRBJ2-3; with no DNA, the TCRdb D assignment of TRBD2 cannot be verified. There are 15 residues in the CDR3. Per germline, CDR1 SGHRS and CDR2 YFSETQ. Here the CDR3 reads CASGQSGASTDTQYF.

The CDR3 region is CASSLAYTQYF. The chain couples TRBV11-2 to TRBJ2-3. The V gene's germline CDR1 is SGHAT and CDR2 FQNNGV. The CDR3 has 11 amino acids.